This T cell receptor beta chain was obtained from a study of T-cell memory formation after mild COVID-19. Study overall: TCR clusters mostly belonged to single donors.

In regard to this clonotype: Its antigen is unidentified.

TCRdb analysed the 5' RACE reads with MiXCR anew, one entry per CDR3 protein. The repertoire holds about 130,000 distinct CDR3 sequences, with approximately 25% as singletons. Study results and caveats: Clones that shrank (day 15 to 85) were balanced CD4/CD8, whereas later expanders leaned CD4+.

V lost 1 base, J lost 6 bases, and 5 bases stayed unmatched. This CDR3 has 14 residues. The V gene's germline CDR1 is SGHRS and CDR2 YFSETQ. The source of this sequence is an adult woman who had mild COVID-19 (a few samples of this study predate the infection). Cell type and time point are not known. The specimen was PBMCs or a T cell subset sorted from them (not recorded which). The chain employs TRBV5-1 and TRBJ2-7; 9 bases map to TRBD1. As DNA, the CDR3 is TGCGCCAGCAGCTTGACGGGACAGGGCTTCGAGCAGTACTTC. This sequence encodes CASSLTGQGFEQYF.